This T cell receptor (beta chain) was profiled in a study of T-cell reconstitution after alpha-beta-depleted transplantation in children. Preparing the TCRbeta library involved the use of unique molecular identifiers. TCRdb re-analysed the PCR reads in MiXCR, keeping a single row per CDR3 protein. The sample has over 70,000 distinct CDR3 sequences, 9% to 15% seen once. CDR3 length: 11 amino acids. Trimming removed 8 bases from V and 2 bases from J, with 4 bases in between. Germline-derived CDR1 and CDR2 are SNHLY and FYNNEI. This clonotype was seen ten or more times. V is TRBV2 and J is TRBJ2-1; D not resolved. This clonotype was obtained from a human donor who donated a stem cell graft to a child with inherited bone marrow failure. The specimen comprised PBMCs from the stem cell graft donor, sampled from the stem cell graft. CDR3 bases: TGTGCCAGCTTGACCTACAATGAGCAGTTCTTC. Residues: CASLTYNEQFF.